This is a list of T cell receptor beta chains from one sample in a study of molecular identifiers for immune sequencing clone quantification. TCRdb redid the calling of the PCR reads with MiXCR, one entry per CDR3 protein. The data show 60,000 to 70,000 distinct CDR3 sequences, around a fifth seen once. Material for sequencing was naive CD8+ T cells from blood, with Jurkat cell RNA spiked in. These receptors were taken from a human donor in good health. Some libraries in this study had Jurkat cell RNA spiked in. CDR3s include the opening cysteine and the closing phenylalanine or tryptophan. A D gene is named only where the DNA matches it firmly. Clone size is stated in some rows and not others, as once, few, many or a class when expanded.

many TRBJ2-2 TRBV6-5 NA CASSFGTPSGELFF TGTGCCAGCAGTTTCGGGACCCCCAGCGGGGAGCTGTTTTTT
many TRBJ2-6 TRBV7-9 NA CASSPRYSGANVLTF TGTGCCAGCAGCCCAAGGTACTCTGGGGCCAACGTCCTGACTTTC
NA TRBJ2-6 TRBV7-9 NA CASSPSNVRAVFSGANVLTF TGTGCCAGCAGCCCCTCAAACGTTAGGGCAGTTTTCTCTGGGGCCAACGTCCTGACTTTC
many TRBJ1-1 TRBV6-6 TRBD1 CASSPRQGAGTEAFF TGTGCCAGCAGTCCCCGACAGGGGGCAGGCACTGAAGCTTTCTTT
NA TRBJ2-3 TRBV24-1 TRBD2 CATSELGLAGVTDTQYF TGTGCCACCAGTGAGCTGGGACTAGCGGGAGTAACAGATACGCAGTATTTT
NA TRBJ2-7 TRBV19 NA CASSIGQAYEQYF TGTGCCAGTAGTATCGGCCAGGCCTACGAGCAGTACTTC
many TRBJ1-1 TRBV4-1 NA CASTSSNTEAFF TGCGCCAGCACTTCCTCCAACACTGAAGCTTTCTTT
many TRBJ2-1 TRBV7-2 NA CASSFFRINEQFF TGTGCCAGCAGCTTTTTCAGGATCAATGAGCAGTTCTTC
NA TRBJ1-2 TRBV9 NA CATRTSQGGYTF TGTGCCACCCGAACGAGCCAGGGTGGCTACACCTTC
NA TRBJ2-3 TRBV12-3/TRBV12-4 NA CASSLERITQYF TGTGCCAGCAGTTTAGAGCGGATTACGCAGTATTTT
many TRBJ1-4 TRBV15 NA CATSDFNANEKLFF TGTGCCACCAGCGACTTTAATGCTAATGAAAAACTGTTTTTT
many TRBJ2-1 TRBV7-8 TRBD2 CASSGGLAASEQFF TGTGCCAGCAGTGGGGGACTAGCGGCTTCGGAGCAGTTCTTC
many TRBJ2-6 TRBV12-3/TRBV12-4 NA CASSPAGAVLTF TGTGCCAGCAGTCCGGCGGGCGCCGTCCTGACTTTC
NA TRBJ1-4 TRBV9 NA CASSVEGRKNEKLFF TGTGCCAGCAGCGTAGAGGGCAGAAAAAATGAAAAACTGTTTTTT
many TRBJ2-5 TRBV7-6 NA CASSLGLGGYQETQYF TGTGCCAGCAGCTTGGGTTTGGGCGGGTACCAAGAGACCCAGTACTTC
few TRBJ2-1 TRBV11-3 NA CASRGRDGPNEQFF TGTGCCAGCAGGGGACGGGACGGGCCCAATGAGCAGTTCTTC
few TRBJ2-2 TRBV28 TRBD1 CASSLWTVTSDRGDTGELFF TGTGCCAGCAGTTTATGGACCGTGACATCCGACAGGGGAGACACCGGGGAGCTGTTTTTT
NA TRBJ2-5 TRBV12-3/TRBV12-4 NA CASTRGYQETQYF TGTGCCAGCACCCGGGGGTACCAAGAGACCCAGTACTTC
many TRBJ2-7 TRBV7-9 TRBD1 CASSPPGTGGLEQYF TGTGCCAGCAGCCCCCCTGGGACAGGGGGCCTCGAGCAGTACTTC
many TRBJ1-5 TRBV6-1 NA CASSDGGQPQHF TGTGCCAGCAGCGACGGGGGACAGCCCCAGCATTTT
many TRBJ2-2 TRBV24-1 NA CATSALRLGELFF TGTGCCACCAGTGCCCTGCGGCTTGGGGAGCTGTTTTTT
many TRBJ2-1 TRBV2 TRBD2 CASSEFASGSDEQFF TGTGCCAGCAGTGAATTCGCTAGCGGGAGTGATGAGCAGTTCTTC
many TRBJ2-7 TRBV9 TRBD2 CASSVGSGGSYEQYF TGTGCCAGCAGCGTAGGGAGCGGGGGATCGTACGAGCAGTACTTC
few TRBJ2-2 TRBV10-1 NA CASEDTGELFF TGCGCCAGCGAGGACACCGGGGAGCTGTTTTTT
many TRBJ1-1 TRBV28 NA CASSLRSGGWDTEAFF TGTGCCAGCAGTTTGAGGTCCGGCGGTTGGGACACTGAAGCTTTCTTT
NA TRBJ2-1 TRBV7-9 TRBD2 CASSLGGRVPYNEQFF TGTGCCAGCAGCTTAGGTGGGAGGGTGCCCTACAATGAGCAGTTCTTC
NA TRBJ2-1 TRBV3-1 TRBD2 CASGQDWTRTNYEQFF TGTGCCAGCGGCCAAGATTGGACTAGGACGAACTATGAGCAGTTCTTC
NA TRBJ2-7 TRBV5-1 NA CASSFFVSESSCEQYF TGCGCCAGCAGCTTCTTCGTCTCGGAGAGCTCCTGCGAGCAGTACTTC
NA TRBJ2-1 TRBV20-1 NA CSARDGGTVGNEQFF TGCAGTGCTAGGGATGGAGGGACAGTCGGCAATGAGCAGTTCTTC
many TRBJ2-3 TRBV9 NA CASSAEGRQGADTQYF TGTGCCAGCAGCGCCGAAGGTCGCCAGGGCGCAGATACGCAGTATTTT
many TRBJ2-3 TRBV9 TRBD2 CASSVEGREGDTQYF TGTGCCAGCAGCGTAGAAGGGAGGGAAGGAGATACGCAGTATTTT
NA TRBJ1-1 TRBV24-1 NA CATSDMSGRAFF TGTGCCACCAGTGATATGTCGGGCAGGGCTTTCTTT
many TRBJ2-4 TRBV7-9 NA CASSFSPGAAIAKNIQYF TGTGCCAGCAGCTTCTCCCCTGGGGCGGCAATAGCCAAAAACATTCAGTACTTC
many TRBJ1-3 TRBV4-2 NA CASSQGPSSGNTIYF TGTGCCAGCAGCCAAGGACCGAGCTCTGGAAACACCATATATTTT
many TRBJ2-1 TRBV3-1 NA CASSQVSYNEQFF TGTGCCAGCAGCCAAGTCAGCTACAATGAGCAGTTCTTC